This is a list of T cell receptor beta chains from one sample in a study of blood T cell repertoires in COVID-19. TCRdb keeps only in-frame clones here, not all; method: immunoSEQ multiplex PCR. The table lists some 250,000 clones, 82% of them singletons. Material for sequencing was peripheral blood. The origin of the receptors is a woman between 18 and 30 years old with acute or convalescent COVID-19. Both conserved end residues are part of each CDR3. The D gene is left open where the match is weak. Clone size, where shown, is once, few, many, or a class for clones that have expanded.

NA,TRBV6-5,few,TRBJ1-3,CASSYSWGGGNTIYF,TGTGCCAGCAGTTACTCCTGGGGAGGTGGAAACACCATATATTTT
TRBD2,TRBV10-3,NA,TRBJ2-5,CAISESLAGARETQYF,TGTGCCATCAGTGAGTCACTAGCGGGGGCGAGAGAGACCCAGTACTTC
NA,TRBV19,NA,TRBJ1-1,CASSTRPRGNTEAFF,TGTGCCAGTAGTACCCGACCTCGAGGGAACACTGAAGCTTTCTTT
TRBD2,TRBV30,NA,TRBJ2-1,CAWTGLGYNEQFF,TGTGCCTGGACGGGACTAGGTTACAATGAGCAGTTCTTC
NA,TRBV7-9,NA,TRBJ2-7,CASSLGQAAYEQYF,TGTGCCAGCAGCTTAGGACAGGCTGCCTACGAGCAGTACTTC
TRBD2,TRBV25-1,NA,TRBJ2-3,CASGLTSGPTVDTQYF,TGTGCCAGCGGCCTGACTAGCGGGCCCACGGTTGATACGCAGTATTTT
NA,TRBV6-2/TRBV6-3,NA,TRBJ1-1,CASSMTLNTEAFF,TGTGCCAGCAGTATGACACTTAACACTGAAGCTTTCTTT
TRBD2,TRBV6-4,few,TRBJ2-7,CASGGVADSYEQYF,TGTGCCAGCGGGGGGGTGGCAGACTCCTACGAGCAGTACTTC
TRBD1,TRBV19,NA,TRBJ1-5,CASSPQGDHNQPQHF,TGTGCCAGTAGTCCGCAGGGGGACCACAATCAGCCCCAGCATTTT
TRBD1,TRBV19,NA,TRBJ1-2,CASAISGRGLFGGYTF,TGTGCCAGTGCGATCTCGGGCAGGGGGTTGTTTGGAGGCTACACCTTC
TRBD1,TRBV7-6,NA,TRBJ1-1,CASSLGTANTEAFF,TGTGCCAGCAGCCTAGGGACAGCGAACACTGAAGCTTTCTTT
TRBD2,TRBV27,NA,TRBJ2-7,CATQPTSGRAYEQYF,TGTGCCACACAACCGACTAGCGGGAGGGCCTACGAGCAGTACTTC
TRBD2,TRBV29-1,NA,TRBJ2-1,CSVGWGLAGINEQFF,TGCAGCGTTGGATGGGGACTAGCGGGAATTAATGAGCAGTTCTTC
TRBD1,TRBV11-3,NA,TRBJ2-3,CASSSREQGTTDTQYF,TGTGCCAGCAGCTCCCGGGAACAGGGGACCACAGATACGCAGTATTTT
NA,TRBV7-2,NA,TRBJ2-5,CASSLERQETQYF,TGTGCCAGCAGCTTAGAACGGCAAGAGACCCAGTACTTC
TRBD1,TRBV7-8,NA,TRBJ2-7,CASSLRRTGFVHEQYF,TGTGCCAGCAGCTTACGCCGGACAGGGTTCGTTCACGAGCAGTACTTC
TRBD2,TRBV7-9,NA,TRBJ2-1,CASSWTSGSYNEQFF,TGTGCCAGCAGCTGGACTAGCGGGTCCTACAATGAGCAGTTCTTC
TRBD1,TRBV6-6,NA,TRBJ1-2,CASRNTGVGGYTF,TGTGCCAGCAGGAATACAGGGGTTGGTGGCTACACCTTC
NA,TRBV30,NA,TRBJ1-2,CAWSDSSNYGYTF,TGTGCCTGGTCGGACAGCAGTAACTATGGCTACACCTTC